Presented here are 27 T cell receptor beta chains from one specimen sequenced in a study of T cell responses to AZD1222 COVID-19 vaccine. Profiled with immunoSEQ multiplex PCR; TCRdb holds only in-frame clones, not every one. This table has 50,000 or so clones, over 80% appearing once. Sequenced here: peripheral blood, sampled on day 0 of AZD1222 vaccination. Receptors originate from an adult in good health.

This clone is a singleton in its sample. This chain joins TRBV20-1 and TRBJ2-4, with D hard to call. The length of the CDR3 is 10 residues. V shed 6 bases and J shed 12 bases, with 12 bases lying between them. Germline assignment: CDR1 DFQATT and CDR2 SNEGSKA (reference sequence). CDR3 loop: CSAPDFDQYF. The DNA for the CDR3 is TGCAGTGCCCCTGACTTTGATCAGTACTTC.

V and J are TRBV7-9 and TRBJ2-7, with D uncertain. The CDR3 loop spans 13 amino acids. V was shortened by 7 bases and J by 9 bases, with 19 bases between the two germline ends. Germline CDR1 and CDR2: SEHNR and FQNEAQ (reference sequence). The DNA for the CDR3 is TGTGCCAGCACCCCGGGTAGCACGTTCGGGCAGTACTTC. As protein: CASTPGSTFGQYF.

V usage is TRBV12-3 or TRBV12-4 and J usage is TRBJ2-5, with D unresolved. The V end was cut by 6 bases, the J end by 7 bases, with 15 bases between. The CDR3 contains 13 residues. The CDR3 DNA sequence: TGTGCCAGCAGCTTAATCACCATGGCGACCCAGTACTTC. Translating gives CASSLITMATQYF.

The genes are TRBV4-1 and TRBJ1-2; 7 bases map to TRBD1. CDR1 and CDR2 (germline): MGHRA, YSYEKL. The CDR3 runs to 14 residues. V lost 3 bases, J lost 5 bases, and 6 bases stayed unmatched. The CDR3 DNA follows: TGCGCCAGCAGCCATGCAGAGACAGGGTATGGCTACACCTTC. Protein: CASSHAETGYGYTF.

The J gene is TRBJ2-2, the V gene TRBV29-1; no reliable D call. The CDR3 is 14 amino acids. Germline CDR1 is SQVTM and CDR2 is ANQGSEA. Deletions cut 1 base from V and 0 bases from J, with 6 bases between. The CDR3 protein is CSVEVVPNTGELFF. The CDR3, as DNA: TGCAGCGTTGAAGTGGTCCCGAACACCGGGGAGCTGTTTTTT.

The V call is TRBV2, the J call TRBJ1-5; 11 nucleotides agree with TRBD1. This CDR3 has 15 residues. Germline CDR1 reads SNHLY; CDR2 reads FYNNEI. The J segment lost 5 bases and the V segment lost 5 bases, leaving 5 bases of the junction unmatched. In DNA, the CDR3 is TGTGCCAGCAGTCGGGACAGGGGGATCGATCAGCCCCAGCATTTT. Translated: CASSRDRGIDQPQHF.

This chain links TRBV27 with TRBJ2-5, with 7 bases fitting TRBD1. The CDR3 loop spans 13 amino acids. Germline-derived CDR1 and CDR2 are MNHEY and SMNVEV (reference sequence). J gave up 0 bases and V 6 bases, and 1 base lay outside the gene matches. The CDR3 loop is CASRTGNQETQYF. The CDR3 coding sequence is TGTGCCAGCAGGACAGGGAACCAAGAGACCCAGTACTTC.

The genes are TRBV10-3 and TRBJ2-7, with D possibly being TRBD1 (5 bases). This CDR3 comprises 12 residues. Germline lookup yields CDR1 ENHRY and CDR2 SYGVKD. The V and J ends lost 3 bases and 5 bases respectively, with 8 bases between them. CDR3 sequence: CAISERGHEQYF. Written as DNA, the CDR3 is TGTGCCATCAGTGAAAGGGGCCACGAGCAGTACTTC.

The CDR3 sequence: CASSILTADTEAFF. In DNA, the CDR3 is TGTGCCAGTAGTATATTAACGGCGGACACTGAAGCTTTCTTT. The genes are TRBV19 and TRBJ1-1; D is undetermined. Trimming removed 2 bases at V and 3 bases at J, with 10 bases between. The CDR3 is 14 amino acids. Germline CDR1 and CDR2: LNHDA and SQIVND (reference sequence).

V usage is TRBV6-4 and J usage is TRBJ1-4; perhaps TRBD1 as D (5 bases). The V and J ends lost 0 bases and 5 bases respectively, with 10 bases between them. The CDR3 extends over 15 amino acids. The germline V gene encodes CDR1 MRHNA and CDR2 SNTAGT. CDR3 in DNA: TGTGCCAGCAGTGACTCGACCCAGGGAAATGAAAAACTGTTTTTT. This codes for CASSDSTQGNEKLFF.

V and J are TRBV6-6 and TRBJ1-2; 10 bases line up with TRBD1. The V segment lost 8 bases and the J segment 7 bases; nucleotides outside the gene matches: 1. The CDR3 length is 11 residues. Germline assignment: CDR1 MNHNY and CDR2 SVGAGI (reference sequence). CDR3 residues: CASGQGVGYTF. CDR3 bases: TGTGCCAGCGGACAGGGGGTTGGCTACACCTTC.

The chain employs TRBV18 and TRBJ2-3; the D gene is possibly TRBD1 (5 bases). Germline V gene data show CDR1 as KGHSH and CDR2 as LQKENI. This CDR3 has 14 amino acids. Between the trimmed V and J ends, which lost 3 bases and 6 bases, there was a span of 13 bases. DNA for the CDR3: TGTGCCAGCTCACCCCAGGGCAGCAGGGATACGCAGTATTTT. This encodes CASSPQGSRDTQYF.

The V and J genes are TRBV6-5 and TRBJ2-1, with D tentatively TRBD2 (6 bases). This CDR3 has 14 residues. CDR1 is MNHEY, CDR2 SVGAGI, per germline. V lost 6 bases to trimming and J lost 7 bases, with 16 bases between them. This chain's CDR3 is CASRASGTPNEQFF. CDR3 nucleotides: TGTGCCAGCAGAGCCTCCGGGACTCCAAATGAGCAGTTCTTC.

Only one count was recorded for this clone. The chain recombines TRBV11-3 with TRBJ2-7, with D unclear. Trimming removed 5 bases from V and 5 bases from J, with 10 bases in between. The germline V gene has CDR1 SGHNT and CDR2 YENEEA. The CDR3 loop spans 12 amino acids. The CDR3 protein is CASSQIRNEQYF. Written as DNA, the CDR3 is TGTGCCAGCAGCCAGATTAGGAACGAGCAGTACTTC.

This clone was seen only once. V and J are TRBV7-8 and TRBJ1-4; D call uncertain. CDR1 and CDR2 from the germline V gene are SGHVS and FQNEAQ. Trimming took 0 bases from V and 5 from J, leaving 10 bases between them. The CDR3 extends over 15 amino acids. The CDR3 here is CASSLAVGRNEKLFF. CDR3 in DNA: TGTGCCAGCAGCTTAGCAGTCGGTCGGAATGAAAAACTGTTTTTT.

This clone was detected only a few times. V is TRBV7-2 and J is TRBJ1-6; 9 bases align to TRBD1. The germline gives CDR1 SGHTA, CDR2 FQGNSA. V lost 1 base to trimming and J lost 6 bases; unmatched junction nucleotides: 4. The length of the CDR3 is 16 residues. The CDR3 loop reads CASSLGGQGANSPLHF. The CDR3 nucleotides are TGTGCCAGCAGCTTAGGGGGACAGGGAGCTAATTCACCCCTCCACTTT.

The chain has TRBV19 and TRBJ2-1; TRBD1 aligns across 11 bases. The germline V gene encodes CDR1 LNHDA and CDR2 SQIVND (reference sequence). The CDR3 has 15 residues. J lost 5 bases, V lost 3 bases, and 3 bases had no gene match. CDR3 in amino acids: CASSISDRGHNEQFF. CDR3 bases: TGTGCCAGTAGTATTTCGGACAGGGGGCACAATGAGCAGTTCTTC.

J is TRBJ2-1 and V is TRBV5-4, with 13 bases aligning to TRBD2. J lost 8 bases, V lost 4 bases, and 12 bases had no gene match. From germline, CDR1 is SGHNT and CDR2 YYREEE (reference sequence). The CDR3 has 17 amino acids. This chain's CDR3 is CASSVTSGRGQIHEQFF. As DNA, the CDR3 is TGTGCCAGCAGCGTAACTAGCGGGAGGGGTCAGATCCATGAGCAGTTCTTC.

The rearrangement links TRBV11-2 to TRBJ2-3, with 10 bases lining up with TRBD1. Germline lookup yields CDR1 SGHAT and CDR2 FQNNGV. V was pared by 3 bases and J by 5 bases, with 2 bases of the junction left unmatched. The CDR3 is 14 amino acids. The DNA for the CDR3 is TGTGCCAGCAGCTTGGACAGGGGGAGAGATACGCAGTATTTT. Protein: CASSLDRGRDTQYF.

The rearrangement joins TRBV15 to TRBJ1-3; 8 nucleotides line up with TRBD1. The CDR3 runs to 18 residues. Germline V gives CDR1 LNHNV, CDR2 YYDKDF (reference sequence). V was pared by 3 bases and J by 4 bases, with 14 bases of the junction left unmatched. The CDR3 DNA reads TGTGCCACCAGCAGGGCCGCGGAGCAGGGGGCTAACGGAAACACCATATATTTT. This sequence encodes CATSRAAEQGANGNTIYF.

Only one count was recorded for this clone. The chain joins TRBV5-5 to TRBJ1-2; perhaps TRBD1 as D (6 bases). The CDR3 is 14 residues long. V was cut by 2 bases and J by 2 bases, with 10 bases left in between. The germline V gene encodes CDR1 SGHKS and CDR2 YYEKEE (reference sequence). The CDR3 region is CASSLSGTNYGYTF. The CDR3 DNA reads TGTGCCAGCAGCTTATCAGGGACAAACTATGGCTACACCTTC.

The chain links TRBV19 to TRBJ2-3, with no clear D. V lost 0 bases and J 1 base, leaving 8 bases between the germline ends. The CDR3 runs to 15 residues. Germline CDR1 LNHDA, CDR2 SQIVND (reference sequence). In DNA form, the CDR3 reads TGTGCCAGTAGTATAGATCATCAAGGCACAGATACGCAGTATTTT. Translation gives CASSIDHQGTDTQYF.

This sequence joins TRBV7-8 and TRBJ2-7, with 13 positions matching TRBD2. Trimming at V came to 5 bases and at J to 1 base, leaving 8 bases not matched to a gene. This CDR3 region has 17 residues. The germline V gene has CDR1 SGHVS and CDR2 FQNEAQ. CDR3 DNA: TGTGCCAGCAGCACCAGGACTAGCGGGAGAAAATCCTACGAGCAGTACTTC. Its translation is CASSTRTSGRKSYEQYF.

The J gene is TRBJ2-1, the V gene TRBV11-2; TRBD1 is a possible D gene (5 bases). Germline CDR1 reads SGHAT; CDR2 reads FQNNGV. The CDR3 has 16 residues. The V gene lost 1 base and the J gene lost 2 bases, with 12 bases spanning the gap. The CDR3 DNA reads TGTGCCAGCAGCTTAGTACCAGGGTCCCCCTACAATGAGCAGTTCTTC. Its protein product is CASSLVPGSPYNEQFF. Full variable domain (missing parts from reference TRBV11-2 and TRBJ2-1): EAGVAQSPRYKIIEKRQSVAFWCNPISGHATLYWYQQILGQGPKLLIQFQNNGVVDDSQLPKDRFSAERLKGVDSTLKIQPAKLEDSAVYLCASSLVPGSPYNEQFFGPGTRLTVL.

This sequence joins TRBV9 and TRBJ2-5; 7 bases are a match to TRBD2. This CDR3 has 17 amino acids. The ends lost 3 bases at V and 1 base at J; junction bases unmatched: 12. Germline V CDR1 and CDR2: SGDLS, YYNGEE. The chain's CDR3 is CASSEVGRSLFQETQYF. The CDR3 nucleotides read TGTGCCAGCAGCGAGGTCGGGAGGTCGCTTTTCCAAGAGACCCAGTACTTC. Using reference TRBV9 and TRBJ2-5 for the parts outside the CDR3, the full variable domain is DSGVTQTPKHLITATGQRVTLRCSPRSGDLSVYWYQQSLDQGLQFLIQYYNGEERAKGNILERFSAQQFPDLHSELNLSSLELGDSALYFCASSEVGRSLFQETQYFGPGTRLLVL.

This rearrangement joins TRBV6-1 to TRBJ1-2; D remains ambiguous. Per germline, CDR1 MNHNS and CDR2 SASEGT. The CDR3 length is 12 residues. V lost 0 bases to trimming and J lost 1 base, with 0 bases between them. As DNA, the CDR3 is TGTGCCAGCAGTGAAGCTAACTATGGCTACACCTTC. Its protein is CASSEANYGYTF.

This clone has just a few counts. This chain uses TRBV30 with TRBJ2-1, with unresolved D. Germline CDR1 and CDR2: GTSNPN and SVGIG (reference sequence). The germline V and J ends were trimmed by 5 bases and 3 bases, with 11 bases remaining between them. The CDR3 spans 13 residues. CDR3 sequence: CAWAFLNYNEQFF. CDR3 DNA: TGTGCCTGGGCCTTTTTAAACTACAATGAGCAGTTCTTC.